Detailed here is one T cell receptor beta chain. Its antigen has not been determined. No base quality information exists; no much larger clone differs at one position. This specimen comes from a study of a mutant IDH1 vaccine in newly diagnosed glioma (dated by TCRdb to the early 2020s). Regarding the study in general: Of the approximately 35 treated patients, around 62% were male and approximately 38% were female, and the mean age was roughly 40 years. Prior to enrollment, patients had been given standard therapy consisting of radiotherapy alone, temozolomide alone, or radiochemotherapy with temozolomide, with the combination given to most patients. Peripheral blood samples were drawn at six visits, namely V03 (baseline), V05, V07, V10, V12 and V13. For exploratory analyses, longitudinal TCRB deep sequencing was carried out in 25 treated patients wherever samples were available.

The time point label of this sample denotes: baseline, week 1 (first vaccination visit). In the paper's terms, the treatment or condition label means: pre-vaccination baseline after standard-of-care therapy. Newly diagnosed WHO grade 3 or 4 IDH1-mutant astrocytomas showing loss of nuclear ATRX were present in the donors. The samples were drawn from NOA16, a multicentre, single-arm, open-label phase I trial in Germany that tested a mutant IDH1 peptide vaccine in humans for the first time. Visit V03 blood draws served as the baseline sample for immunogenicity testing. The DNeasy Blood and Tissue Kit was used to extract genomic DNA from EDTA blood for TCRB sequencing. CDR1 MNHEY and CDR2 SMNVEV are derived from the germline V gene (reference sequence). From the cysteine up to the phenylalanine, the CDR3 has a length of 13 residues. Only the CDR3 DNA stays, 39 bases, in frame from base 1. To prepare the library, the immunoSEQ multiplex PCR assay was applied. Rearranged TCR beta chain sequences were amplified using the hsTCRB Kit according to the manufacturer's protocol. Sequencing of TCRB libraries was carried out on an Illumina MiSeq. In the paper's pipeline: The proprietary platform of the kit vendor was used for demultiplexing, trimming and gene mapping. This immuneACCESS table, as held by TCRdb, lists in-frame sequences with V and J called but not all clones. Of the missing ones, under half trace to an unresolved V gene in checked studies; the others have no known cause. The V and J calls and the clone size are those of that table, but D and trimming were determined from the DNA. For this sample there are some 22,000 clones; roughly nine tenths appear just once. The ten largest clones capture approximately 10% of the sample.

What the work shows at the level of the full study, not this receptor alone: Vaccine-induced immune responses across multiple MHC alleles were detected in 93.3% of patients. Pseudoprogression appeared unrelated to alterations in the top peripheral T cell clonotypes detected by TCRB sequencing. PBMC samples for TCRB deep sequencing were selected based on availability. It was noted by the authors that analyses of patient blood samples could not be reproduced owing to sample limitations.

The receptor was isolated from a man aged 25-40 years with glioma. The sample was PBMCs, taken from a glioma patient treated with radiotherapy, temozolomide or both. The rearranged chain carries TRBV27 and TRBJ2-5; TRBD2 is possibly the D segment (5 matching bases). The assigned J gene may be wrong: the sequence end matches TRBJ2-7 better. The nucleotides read TGTGCCAGCAGTTTTGGACTCTTCGACGAGCAGTACTTC. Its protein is CASSFGLFDEQYF.